A single sample gave rise to the 30 T cell receptor beta chains below, sequenced in a study of monozygotic twins with inflammatory bowel disease. TCRdb re-called the 5' RACE reads and gives one entry per CDR3 protein, without DNA. Recorded here are about 160,000 distinct CDR3 sequences; the top ten clones represent less than 8%. Material for sequencing was blood. These receptors were collected from a human donor with ulcerative colitis or Crohn's disease, or a healthy co-twin of an affected twin (not recorded which).

J is TRBJ2-7 and V is TRBV27; TCRdb designates TRBD1, a call that cannot be tested without DNA. Looked up from germline, CDR1 is MNHEY and CDR2 is SMNVEV (reference sequence). This CDR3 is 15 amino acids long. This CDR3 is CASSVSPGRTYEQYF.

V usage is TRBV2 and J usage is TRBJ1-5; without DNA, the TCRdb call of TRBD1 cannot be checked. In germline, CDR1 is SNHLY, CDR2 FYNNEI. This CDR3 is built from 13 residues. CDR3 sequence: CASRGDRGGPQHF.

V and J are TRBV20-1 and TRBJ2-3; TCRdb indicates TRBD2, and absent DNA this call remains unverified. CDR3 length: 15 residues. Germline lookup yields CDR1 DFQATT and CDR2 SNEGSKA (reference sequence). The CDR3 is CSALRLAGGTDTQYF.

Here the CDR3 reads CASSSLGLNTGELFF. The V call is TRBV7-3, the J call TRBJ2-2; no DNA is available, so the TRBD2 call from TCRdb remains unchecked. The CDR3 is 15 amino acids. Germline lookup yields CDR1 SGHTA and CDR2 FQGTGA.

V gene TRBV5-5 combines with J gene TRBJ2-1; the D call from TCRdb, TRBD2, cannot be confirmed without DNA. This CDR3 has 15 amino acids. Germline V gene data show CDR1 as SGHKS and CDR2 as YYEKEE (reference sequence). The CDR3 sequence is CASQWTGGSYNEQFF.

V and J are TRBV20-1 and TRBJ1-2; TCRdb calls TRBD1, which cannot be checked without DNA. CDR1 is DFQATT, CDR2 SNEGSKA, per germline (reference sequence). The CDR3 is 13 amino acids. CDR3 in amino acids: CSALGQMGLGFTF.

The genes are TRBV10-3 and TRBJ1-1. This CDR3 region has 13 residues. Germline V CDR1 and CDR2: ENHRY, SYGVKD. The CDR3 sequence is CAISESVVTEAFF.

V is TRBV24-1 and J is TRBJ2-1. This CDR3 contains 11 residues. Per the germline V gene, CDR1 is KGHDR and CDR2 is SFDVKD. CDR3 protein: CATSSYNEQFF.

The chain employs TRBV12-3 or TRBV12-4 and TRBJ1-5. This CDR3 has 15 residues. This CDR3 is CASSSPSGLNQPQHF.

CDR3 sequence reads: CASSRLAGSKYNEQFF. The gene calls are TRBV7-6 and TRBJ2-1; TCRdb's D call of TRBD2 is untestable without DNA. The CDR3 consists of 16 residues. CDR1 is SGHVS and CDR2 is FNYEAQ in the germline V gene.

The chain carries TRBV5-1 and TRBJ1-2; without DNA, the TCRdb call of TRBD1 cannot be checked. Germline V gene sequence: CDR1 SGHRS, CDR2 YFSETQ. The CDR3 sequence is 14 residues long. CDR3 in amino acids: CASSPLKDRYGYTF.

This CDR3 reads CASSQLRQGDYEQYF. V is TRBV5-5 and J is TRBJ2-7; lacking DNA, the TRBD1 call made by TCRdb goes unchecked. CDR3 length: 15 residues. The germline gives CDR1 SGHKS, CDR2 YYEKEE (reference sequence).

The chain links TRBV6-4 to TRBJ2-4; there is no DNA to check the TCRdb D call of TRBD2. The germline V gene has CDR1 MRHNA and CDR2 SNTAGT. The CDR3 sequence is 14 residues long. CDR3: CASSVEGGSGIQYF.

The CDR3 loop is CASSLNGGGYTF. This sequence joins TRBV5-1 and TRBJ1-2; TCRdb reports TRBD1, a call that lacks DNA to check it against. The CDR3 length is 12 residues. CDR1 and CDR2 from the germline V gene are SGHRS and YFSETQ.

The genes are TRBV6-1 and TRBJ1-5; the TCRdb call, TRBD1, lacks DNA for checking. Per the germline V gene, CDR1 is MNHNS and CDR2 is SASEGT. The CDR3 is 15 amino acids. CDR3 residues: CASSGGTVSNQPQHF.

This sequence joins TRBV5-1 and TRBJ2-5; TCRdb reports TRBD1, a call that lacks DNA to check it against. This CDR3 contains 17 residues. CDR1 and CDR2 (germline): SGHRS, YFSETQ. This chain's CDR3 is CASSLALQSRGHETQYF.

The chain links TRBV5-8 to TRBJ2-1; checking the TCRdb D call of TRBD2 is not possible without DNA. The germline CDR1 and CDR2 sequences are SGHTS and YDEGEE. The CDR3 consists of 15 residues. This CDR3 is CASSLGLATSGEQFF.

This chain connects TRBV6-5 to TRBJ2-1; the D call from TCRdb, TRBD1, cannot be confirmed without DNA. CDR1 and CDR2 (germline): MNHEY, SVGAGI. This CDR3 has 15 amino acids. The CDR3 is CASSWDREPYNEQFF.

The gene calls are TRBV3-1 and TRBJ2-5; TCRdb lists TRBD1, though no DNA is available to test this call. Germline lookup yields CDR1 LGHDT and CDR2 YNNKEL (reference sequence). The CDR3 covers 15 residues. The CDR3 sequence: CASSQDPFRGETQYF.

The V and J genes are TRBV30 and TRBJ1-1; as DNA is missing, the TRBD1 call by TCRdb cannot be tested. The germline V gene has CDR1 GTSNPN and CDR2 SVGIG (reference sequence). The CDR3 runs 14 residues. CDR3 loop: CAWSVGGGVTEAFF.

This chain joins TRBV7-9 and TRBJ2-4. Germline assignment: CDR1 SEHNR and CDR2 FQNEAQ (reference sequence). This CDR3 is built from 14 residues. The CDR3 reads CASSFGQPENIQYF. The full variable domain, completed using reference TRBV7-9 and TRBJ2-4, is DTGVSQNPRHKITKRGQNVTFRCDPISEHNRLYWYRQTLGQGPEFLTYFQNEAQLEKSRLLSDRFSAERPKGSFSTLEIQRTEQGDSAMYLCASSFGQPENIQYFGAGTRLSVL.

The chain's CDR3 is CASSVGVTGGSEAFF. This chain uses TRBV9 with TRBJ1-1; the TRBD1 assignment by TCRdb is unverifiable without DNA. The CDR3 is 15 amino acids. Germline V gene data show CDR1 as SGDLS and CDR2 as YYNGEE.

The rearrangement uses TRBV7-2 and TRBJ2-6; TCRdb reports TRBD1, a call that lacks DNA to check it against. Germline loops: CDR1 SGHTA, CDR2 FQGNSA. The CDR3 loop spans 16 amino acids. The CDR3 reads CASSPTRGYGANVLTF.

V and J are TRBV3-1 and TRBJ2-7; TCRdb returns TRBD2, unconfirmable since there is no DNA. Germline V gene data show CDR1 as LGHDT and CDR2 as YNNKEL (reference sequence). This CDR3 has 17 residues. This CDR3 is CASSQGDLAAGIYEQYF.

J is TRBJ1-5 and V is TRBV19. CDR3 length: 15 amino acids. In germline, CDR1 is LNHDA, CDR2 SQIVND (reference sequence). The CDR3 reads CASTFLDGSNQPQHF.

The chain combines TRBV7-2 with TRBJ1-5. CDR1 is SGHTA and CDR2 is FQGNSA in the germline V gene. The length of the CDR3 is 12 residues. The CDR3: CASSLASKPQHF.

The rearrangement uses TRBV3-1 and TRBJ2-1; TCRdb returns TRBD1, unconfirmable since there is no DNA. CDR1 LGHDT and CDR2 YNNKEL come from the germline V gene (reference sequence). This CDR3 has 12 residues. CDR3 region: CASSQRGAEQFF.

The CDR3 reads CASSQQTGMNTEAFF. The rearrangement links TRBV7-2 to TRBJ1-1; TCRdb calls TRBD1, which cannot be checked without DNA. The CDR3 runs to 15 residues. Germline V gene data show CDR1 as SGHTA and CDR2 as FQGNSA. The whole variable domain, filled in from reference TRBV7-2 and TRBJ1-1, reads GAGVSQSPSNKVTEKGKDVELRCDPISGHTALYWYRQSLGQGLEFLIYFQGNSAPDKSGLPSDRFSAERTGGSVSTLTIQRTQQEDSAVYLCASSQQTGMNTEAFFGQGTRLTVV.

The V call is TRBV7-2, the J call TRBJ2-2. Per germline, CDR1 SGHTA and CDR2 FQGNSA. The CDR3 has 13 amino acids. CDR3 sequence: CASRPEKLGELFF.

V is TRBV7-6 and J is TRBJ1-2; TCRdb returns TRBD1, unconfirmable since there is no DNA. The CDR3 spans 14 residues. The germline gives CDR1 SGHVS, CDR2 FNYEAQ. The CDR3 loop is CASSREQGAYGYTF.